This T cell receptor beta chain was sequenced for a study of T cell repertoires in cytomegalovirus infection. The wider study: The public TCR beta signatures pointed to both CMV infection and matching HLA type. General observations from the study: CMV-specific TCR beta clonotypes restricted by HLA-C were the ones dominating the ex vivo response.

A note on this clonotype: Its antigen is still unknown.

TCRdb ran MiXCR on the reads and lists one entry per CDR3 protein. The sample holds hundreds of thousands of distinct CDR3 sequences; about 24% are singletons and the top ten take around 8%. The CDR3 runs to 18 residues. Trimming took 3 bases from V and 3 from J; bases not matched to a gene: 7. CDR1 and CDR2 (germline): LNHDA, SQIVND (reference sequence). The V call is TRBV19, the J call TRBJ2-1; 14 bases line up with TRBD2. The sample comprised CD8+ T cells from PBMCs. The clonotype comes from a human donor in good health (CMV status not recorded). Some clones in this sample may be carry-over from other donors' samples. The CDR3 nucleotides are TGTGCCAGTAGTATTGAGGGACTAGCGGGGGTTTTCTACAATGAGCAGTTCTTC. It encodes CASSIEGLAGVFYNEQFF.